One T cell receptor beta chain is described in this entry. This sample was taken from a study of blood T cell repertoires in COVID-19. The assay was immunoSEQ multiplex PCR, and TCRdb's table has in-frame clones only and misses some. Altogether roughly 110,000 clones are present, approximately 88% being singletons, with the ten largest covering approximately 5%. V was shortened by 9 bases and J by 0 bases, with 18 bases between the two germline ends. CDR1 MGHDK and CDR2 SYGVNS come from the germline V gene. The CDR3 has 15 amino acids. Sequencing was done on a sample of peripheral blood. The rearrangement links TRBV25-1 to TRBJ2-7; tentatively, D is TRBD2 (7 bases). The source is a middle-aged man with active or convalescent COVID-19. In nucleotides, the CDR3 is TGTGCCAGAGGGGGGGCCGGGCGGAGCTCCTACGAGCAGTACTTC. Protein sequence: CARGGAGRSSYEQYF.